The 32 T cell receptor beta chains below all came from one sample that was sequenced in a study of shared T cell receptors in the human thymus. The repertoire was sequenced with immunoSEQ multiplex PCR; TCRdb's copy has only in-frame clones and lacks some. The profile shows almost 550,000 clones, approximately 78% of them singletons. These data also formed part of another study, on human thymus T cells.

Sequencing input: thymocytes. Source of these receptors: a boy under two years old with a congenital heart defect.

The chain uses TRBV5-4 and TRBJ2-7; D unclear. The CDR3 totals 17 residues. V shed 0 bases and J shed 4 bases, with 20 bases lying between them. The V gene's germline CDR1 is SGHNT and CDR2 YYREEE (reference sequence). The CDR3 spells CASSLVSGSRSRYEQYF. The CDR3 DNA is TGTGCCAGCAGCTTGGTCTCAGGCTCCCGAAGCCGGTACGAGCAGTACTTC.

The V and J genes are TRBV11-3 and TRBJ2-7; TRBD2 matches at 10 bases. This CDR3 is built from 15 residues. Trimming took 5 bases from V and 4 from J; bases not matched to a gene: 8. The V gene's germline CDR1 is SGHNT and CDR2 YENEEA. CDR3: CASSRIAGGRYEQYF. CDR3 bases: TGTGCCAGCAGCCGTATAGCGGGAGGACGATACGAGCAGTACTTC.

This sequence joins TRBV29-1 and TRBJ2-5; 9 bases are shared with TRBD1. With 6 bases clipped from V and 5 bases from J, the junction kept 16 bases outside the gene matches. The germline gives CDR1 SQVTM, CDR2 ANQGSEA. The CDR3 sequence is 16 residues long. CDR3 sequence reads: CSVPGQGRGSRETQYF. CDR3 nucleotide sequence: TGCAGCGTCCCCGGACAGGGGAGGGGGTCTAGGGAGACCCAGTACTTC.

The chain combines TRBV4-2 with TRBJ2-7, with D possibly TRBD1 on 6 matching bases. Germline V gives CDR1 LGHNA, CDR2 YNFKEQ. V was shortened by 1 base and J by 1 base, with 17 bases between the two germline ends. The CDR3 extends over 17 amino acids. The CDR3 DNA reads TGTGCCAGCAGCCAAGGGACACCGGACAGCCCTTCCTACGAGCAGTACTTC. This sequence encodes CASSQGTPDSPSYEQYF.

The V and J genes are TRBV6-5 and TRBJ2-1; tentatively, D is TRBD2 (5 bases). Trimming took off 10 bases at V and 2 bases at J, with 15 bases between the two ends. Germline-derived CDR1 and CDR2 are MNHEY and SVGAGI. The CDR3 extends over 14 amino acids. The CDR3 nucleotides are TGTGCCACCCGAATCTCTAGCCCCTACAATGAGCAGTTCTTC. It encodes CATRISSPYNEQFF.

This CDR3 is CASSPHRHEQFF. In nucleotides, the CDR3 is TGTGCCAGCAGCCCACACAGGCATGAGCAGTTCTTC. The chain joins TRBV7-2 to TRBJ2-1, with TRBD1 as a possible D gene (5 bases). The germline gives CDR1 SGHTA, CDR2 FQGNSA. This CDR3 spans 12 amino acids. V was pared by 5 bases and J by 8 bases, with 10 bases between. Filled out from reference TRBV7-2 and TRBJ2-1, the complete variable domain reads GAGVSQSPSNKVTEKGKDVELRCDPISGHTALYWYRQSLGQGLEFLIYFQGNSAPDKSGLPSDRFSAERTGGSVSTLTIQRTQQEDSAVYLCASSPHRHEQFFGPGTRLTVL.

The V gene is TRBV5-6, the J gene TRBJ2-3; tentative D call: TRBD2 (5 bases). CDR3 size: 16 residues. Trimming pared 4 bases from V and 1 base from J, leaving 16 bases between. Germline lookup yields CDR1 SGHDT and CDR2 YYEEEE. The CDR3 DNA follows: TGTGCCAGCAGCGGAACTAGAATCGTAGGCACAGATACGCAGTATTTT. Translated, it gives CASSGTRIVGTDTQYF.

This clone was counted a few times. This sequence joins TRBV6-5 and TRBJ1-1; TRBD1 aligns across 10 bases. The CDR3 is made up of 15 amino acids. CDR1 MNHEY and CDR2 SVGAGI come from the germline V gene. V shed 8 bases and J 5 bases; nucleotides not matched to a gene: 11. The CDR3 DNA follows: TGTGCCAGCTTCGGACAGGGGGAGTCCCATACTGAAGCTTTCTTT. Protein product: CASFGQGESHTEAFF.

The V and J genes are TRBV4-3 and TRBJ1-4, with 8 bases fitting TRBD1. Unmatched junction bases numbered 13, after V lost 3 bases and J lost 10 bases. The length of the CDR3 is 16 residues. Germline lookup yields CDR1 LGHNA and CDR2 YSLEER. The CDR3 protein is CASSQTRSRGLGKLFF. CDR3 nucleotides: TGCGCCAGCAGCCAGACGCGGAGCAGGGGGCTGGGAAAACTGTTTTTT.

This chain joins TRBV7-2 and TRBJ2-5; tentatively, D is TRBD2 (6 bases). The germline CDR1 and CDR2 sequences are SGHTA and FQGNSA. Trimming stripped 7 bases from V and 5 bases from J, with 20 bases between. CDR3 size: 15 residues. The CDR3 coding sequence is TGTGCCAGCAACCCTCACGCTAGCGCGGGGGAGACCCAGTACTTC. Amino acid sequence: CASNPHASAGETQYF.

This chain uses TRBV2 with TRBJ1-5; 7 bases fit TRBD1. CDR1 SNHLY and CDR2 FYNNEI come from the germline V gene. The CDR3 is 17 residues long. V shed 8 bases, J shed 0 bases, and the junction held 13 bases outside the gene matches. Here the CDR3 DNA reads TGTGCCAGCGCTTTTGGACAGGAGCCTTATAGCAATCAGCCCCAGCATTTT. Translated, it gives CASAFGQEPYSNQPQHF.

The CDR3 sequence is CASSDLSGFDQPQHF. The CDR3 DNA follows: TGTGCCAGCAGTGACCTATCGGGGTTCGATCAGCCCCAGCATTTT. The chain carries TRBV6-4 and TRBJ1-5, with unresolved D. This CDR3 has 15 amino acids. V lost 2 bases and J 5 bases, leaving 13 bases between the germline ends. Germline V gene sequence: CDR1 MRHNA, CDR2 SNTAGT.

V and J are TRBV15 and TRBJ1-5, with a tentative D call TRBD1 (5 bases). V was trimmed by 3 bases and J by 0 bases, leaving 12 bases between them. This CDR3 is 16 amino acids long. The germline V gene encodes CDR1 LNHNV and CDR2 YYDKDF (reference sequence). The DNA for the CDR3 is TGTGCCACCAGCAGCAAGAGACAGCATAGCAATCAGCCCCAGCATTTT. Translation gives CATSSKRQHSNQPQHF.

The rearrangement joins TRBV2 to TRBJ2-5, with 7 positions matching TRBD2. The DNA end is more similar to TRBJ2-7, so the J call may be wrong. The CDR3 is 15 residues long. The V gene's germline CDR1 is SNHLY and CDR2 FYNNEI. CDR3 sequence: CASNGGPSGSYEQYF. CDR3 DNA sequence: TGTGCCAGCAATGGGGGACCTAGCGGCTCCTACGAGCAGTACTTC.

This clone was detected once. The chain has TRBV30 and TRBJ2-3, with 11 bases identical to TRBD1. The CDR3 spans 18 residues. Germline lookup yields CDR1 GTSNPN and CDR2 SVGIG (reference sequence). The V and J ends lost 4 bases and 1 base, in that order; junction bases with no gene match: 13. The CDR3 coding sequence is TGTGCCTGGACCCCTGCGGGGACAGGGGGGATCGGCACAGATACGCAGTATTTT. As protein: CAWTPAGTGGIGTDTQYF.

Only one count was recorded for this clone. The V call is TRBV28, the J call TRBJ1-1; D uncertain. Germline V gene data show CDR1 as MDHEN and CDR2 as SYDVKM. V dropped 6 bases and J dropped 1 base, with 9 bases sitting between them. This CDR3 comprises 13 residues. The CDR3 DNA reads TGTGCCAGCAGCCCCACTCCGAACACTGAAGCTTTCTTT. Amino acids: CASSPTPNTEAFF.

The chain couples TRBV7-6 to TRBJ1-5; D remains ambiguous. The ends were cut back, 5 bases at V and 3 bases at J, with 14 bases in the middle. Germline V CDR1 and CDR2: SGHVS, FNYEAQ. The CDR3 runs 15 residues. CDR3 nucleotides: TGTGCCAGCAGCCTGGGAGTGGGGTCCAATCAGCCCCAGCATTTT. It yields the protein CASSLGVGSNQPQHF.

This sequence joins TRBV18 and TRBJ2-1; 12 bases fit TRBD1. V lost 3 bases to trimming and J lost 3 bases; unmatched junction nucleotides: 21. The CDR3 spans 22 residues. Per the germline V gene, CDR1 is KGHSH and CDR2 is LQKENI. The CDR3 sequence: CASSPKGQGAKGGRAIYNEQFF. The CDR3 nucleotides are TGTGCCAGCTCACCGAAGGGACAGGGGGCGAAAGGCGGGAGGGCCATCTACAATGAGCAGTTCTTC.

This clone was seen a handful of times. The gene calls are TRBV6-1 and TRBJ2-7; the D is unclear. The germline V gene has CDR1 MNHNS and CDR2 SASEGT. The V and J ends lost 7 bases and 5 bases respectively, with 18 bases between them. The length of the CDR3 is 14 residues. CDR3 sequence: CASKALPQVNEQYF. As DNA, the CDR3 is TGTGCCAGCAAGGCCCTTCCTCAGGTTAACGAGCAGTACTTC.

The rearrangement joins TRBV7-2 to TRBJ2-1; 7 positions match TRBD2. V trimming: 5 bases; J trimming: 3 bases; junction bases outside the gene matches: 16. Germline-derived CDR1 and CDR2 are SGHTA and FQGNSA. The CDR3 runs to 18 residues. The DNA of the CDR3 is TGTGCCAGCAGCCTCCAGCGTATGGAAGCGGGACGCTACAATGAGCAGTTCTTC. Encoded protein: CASSLQRMEAGRYNEQFF.

The V and J genes are TRBV10-1 and TRBJ2-1, with D possibly matching TRBD2 (8 bases). Trimming took 7 bases from V and 4 from J, leaving 26 bases between them. The CDR3 loop spans 18 amino acids. Germline assignment: CDR1 WNHNN and CDR2 SYGVQD (reference sequence). The CDR3 sequence: CASTNHRGSAGGYNEQFF. For the CDR3, the DNA is TGCGCCAGCACCAACCACAGGGGATCGGCGGGAGGATACAATGAGCAGTTCTTC.

This chain connects TRBV28 to TRBJ2-7; 11 positions agree with TRBD2. In germline, CDR1 is MDHEN, CDR2 SYDVKM. This CDR3 has 18 amino acids. The V segment lost 1 base and the J segment 0 bases; nucleotides outside the gene matches: 8. The CDR3 bases are TGTGCCAGCAGTTTATACCCTAGCGGGGGGTCAAACTCCTACGAGCAGTACTTC. Translating it yields CASSLYPSGGSNSYEQYF. The full variable domain, completed using reference TRBV28 and TRBJ2-7, is DVKVTQSSRYLVKRTGEKVFLECVQDMDHENMFWYRQDPGLGLRLIYFSYDVKMKEKGDIPEGYSVSREKKERFSLILESASTNQTSMYLCASSLYPSGGSNSYEQYFGPGTRLTVT.

This clone was seen just once. This chain uses TRBV4-3 with TRBJ2-1, with 9 positions matching TRBD2. Germline-derived CDR1 and CDR2 are LGHNA and YSLEER. The CDR3 is 18 amino acids. V dropped 1 base and J dropped 0; count of bases not matched to a gene: 7. The CDR3 DNA is TGCGCCAGCAGCCAAGTACTAGCGGGTACGACCTCCTACAATGAGCAGTTCTTC. This translates into CASSQVLAGTTSYNEQFF.

This sequence joins TRBV9 and TRBJ2-7, with TRBD1 identical over 8 bases. Unmatched junction bases numbered 6, after V lost 4 bases and J lost 3 bases. Germline-derived CDR1 and CDR2 are SGDLS and YYNGEE. The CDR3 has 14 amino acids. The CDR3 region is CASSPGQGYYEQYF. CDR3 coding DNA: TGTGCCAGCAGCCCTGGACAGGGATACTACGAGCAGTACTTC.

V usage is TRBV4-1 and J usage is TRBJ2-4, with 9 bases aligning to TRBD2. The length of the CDR3 is 17 residues. Per germline, CDR1 MGHRA and CDR2 YSYEKL. Germline trimming cut 1 base from V and 0 bases from J; bases unmatched to any gene: 4. The CDR3 reads CASSQVLAGLAKNIQYF. In DNA, the CDR3 is TGCGCCAGCAGCCAAGTCCTAGCGGGGCTAGCCAAAAACATTCAGTACTTC.

This chain's CDR3 is CASSDEREVEETQYF. CDR3 in DNA: TGTGCCAGCAGTGATGAGCGGGAGGTCGAAGAGACCCAGTACTTC. The chain combines TRBV2 with TRBJ2-5; 9 positions match TRBD2. CDR3 length equals 15 residues. The junction had 5 bases not matched to a gene; V was cut back by 3 bases and J by 3 bases. In germline, CDR1 is SNHLY, CDR2 FYNNEI.

This chain connects TRBV11-2 to TRBJ1-1; 10 positions match TRBD1. The J segment lost 0 bases and the V segment lost 10 bases, leaving 14 bases of the junction unmatched. CDR1 and CDR2 (germline): SGHAT, FQNNGV. This CDR3 comprises 17 residues. This chain's CDR3 is CATNPGQGFYMNTEAFF. The CDR3 region has the DNA TGTGCCACCAATCCGGGACAGGGGTTCTACATGAACACTGAAGCTTTCTTT.

In nucleotides, the CDR3 is TGTGCCAGCTCACCCGACAGGGATAACTATGGCTACACCTTC. It specifies CASSPDRDNYGYTF. The rearrangement uses TRBV18 and TRBJ1-2; 7 nucleotides align to TRBD1. The J segment lost 1 base and the V segment lost 3 bases, leaving 2 bases of the junction unmatched. The CDR3 has 14 residues. CDR1 is KGHSH, CDR2 LQKENI, per germline.

The chain uses TRBV7-2 and TRBJ2-7, with D possibly TRBD1 on 6 matching bases. Between the trimmed V and J ends, which lost 5 bases and 7 bases, there was a span of 24 bases. Germline CDR1 and CDR2: SGHTA and FQGNSA. The CDR3 loop spans 16 amino acids. The CDR3 region is CASSPWTASYVYEQYF. As DNA, the CDR3 is TGTGCCAGCAGCCCCTGGACAGCCTCCTACGTCTATGAGCAGTACTTC. Full variable domain (rest looked up from reference TRBV7-2 and TRBJ2-7): GAGVSQSPSNKVTEKGKDVELRCDPISGHTALYWYRQSLGQGLEFLIYFQGNSAPDKSGLPSDRFSAERTGGSVSTLTIQRTQQEDSAVYLCASSPWTASYVYEQYFGPGTRLTVT.

The V gene is TRBV9, the J gene TRBJ1-1, with 9 bases fitting TRBD1. This CDR3 is built from 12 residues. V lost 3 bases and J lost 8; bases outside the gene matches: 2. The germline V gene has CDR1 SGDLS and CDR2 YYNGEE. CDR3 bases: TGTGCCAGCAGCGACGGACAGGGGGAAGCTTTCTTT. It yields the protein CASSDGQGEAFF.

This clone came up a few times. The rearrangement joins TRBV27 to TRBJ1-1, with TRBD1 matching over 9 bases. The CDR3 is made up of 14 amino acids. Germline CDR1 and CDR2: MNHEY and SMNVEV (reference sequence). The junction had 6 bases not matched to a gene; V was cut back by 6 bases and J by 4 bases. For the CDR3, the DNA is TGTGCCAGCAGCTCGACAGGGGGTGCCACTGAAGCTTTCTTT. This encodes CASSSTGGATEAFF.

This sequence joins TRBV6-5 and TRBJ2-1, with a weak D call TRBD2 (5 bases). Trimming removed 6 bases from V and 4 bases from J, with 10 bases in between. The CDR3 contains 13 residues. Germline assignment: CDR1 MNHEY and CDR2 SVGAGI. The CDR3 nucleotides are TGTGCCAGCAGGAGACTACCTTACAATGAGCAGTTCTTC. Its protein product is CASRRLPYNEQFF.